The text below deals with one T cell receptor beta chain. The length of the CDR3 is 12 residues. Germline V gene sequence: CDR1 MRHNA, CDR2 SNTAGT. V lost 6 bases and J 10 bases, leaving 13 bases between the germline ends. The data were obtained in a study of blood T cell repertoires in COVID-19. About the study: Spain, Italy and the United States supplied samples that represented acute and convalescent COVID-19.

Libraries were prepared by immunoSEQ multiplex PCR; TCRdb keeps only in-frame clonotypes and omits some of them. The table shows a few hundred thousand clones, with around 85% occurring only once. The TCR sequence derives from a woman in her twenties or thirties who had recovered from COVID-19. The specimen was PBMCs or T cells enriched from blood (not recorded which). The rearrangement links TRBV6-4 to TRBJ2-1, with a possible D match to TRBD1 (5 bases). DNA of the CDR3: TGTGCCAGCAGCACGACAGTAGGGGAGCAGTTCTTC. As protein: CASSTTVGEQFF.